This TCR beta chain was obtained from a study of beta chain features in type 1 diabetes. Study summary: Summed over all samples, the examined sorted cells came to 107,917,701.

It was via CD45RO/CCR7/CD25/CD127/CD95/CD27 that CD4+ naive, central memory, regulatory and stem cell-like memory cells were sorted. Sorting produced populations that all topped 95% purity. Overall study results and limits: Among all four CD4+ subsets, Type 1 diabetes patients had TCRB CDR3s that were moderately but significantly shorter.

With regard to this clone: The antigen remains unidentified.

TCRB transcripts that were expressed got sequenced, as all of the isolated RNA had been reverse transcribed. TCRdb keeps only in-frame clones here, not all; method: immunoSEQ multiplex PCR. The table records a few hundred thousand clones, 24% of them present only once. Sequences were obtained from naive CD4+ T cells from blood. This receptor was obtained from a woman in her 30s with type 1 diabetes.

The CDR3 reads CAHSSGRALETQYF. As DNA, the CDR3 is TGTGCCCACTCTAGTGGGAGGGCCTTGGAGACCCAGTACTTC. The rearrangement joins TRBV30 to TRBJ2-5; 7 bases fit TRBD2. Trimming took 8 bases from V and 5 from J; bases not matched to a gene: 14. CDR1 is GTSNPN, CDR2 SVGIG, per germline (reference sequence). The CDR3 length is 14 residues. The variable domain in full, with the rest retrieved from reference TRBV30 and TRBJ2-5, is SQTIHQWPATLVQPVGSPLSLECTVEGTSNPNLYWYRQAAGRGLQLLFYSVGIGQISSEVPQNLSASRPQDRQFILSSKKLLLSDSGFYLCAHSSGRALETQYFGPGTRLLVL.